This TCR beta chain was retrieved from a study of blood T cell repertoires in COVID-19. The repertoire was sequenced with immunoSEQ multiplex PCR; TCRdb's copy has only in-frame clones and lacks some. Among just over 95,000 clones listed, about nine tenths were seen once. CDR1 and CDR2 from the germline V gene are SGHRS and YFSETQ. The V end was cut by 2 bases, the J end by 5 bases, with 8 bases between. The CDR3 totals 12 residues. The chain recombines TRBV5-1 with TRBJ2-7; D call uncertain. The sequenced sample was peripheral blood. The clonotype originates from a man aged 55 to 69 with acute or convalescent COVID-19. The CDR3 coding sequence is TGCGCCAGCAGCTTTGGTACGGACGAGCAGTACTTC. The encoded protein is CASSFGTDEQYF.